The TCR beta chain described here comes from a study of T cells after yellow fever vaccination. Study observations and caveats: Although most clonotypes did not, a small share appeared in both CD4 and CD8 compartments.

Germline CDR1 reads LNHNV; CDR2 reads YYDKDF (reference sequence). Trimming removed 3 bases at V and 8 bases at J, with 11 bases between. This CDR3 has 13 residues. In the case of this clonotype: Its antigen is not known.

One entry per CDR3 protein, called by TCRdb with MiXCR from the 5' RACE reads. This sample has hundreds of thousands of distinct CDR3 sequences, with about 3.5% found just once. The rearrangement joins TRBV15 to TRBJ2-1, with D possibly called TRBD1 or TRBD2 (6 bases each). This TCR came from a man younger than 30 who received the YFV17D yellow fever vaccine. The sequencing here drew on PBMCs, taken on the day of the yellow fever booster vaccination. CDR3 DNA sequence: TGTGCCACCAGCAGCTGGGGGGCAGATGAGCAGTTCTTC. Protein: CATSSWGADEQFF.